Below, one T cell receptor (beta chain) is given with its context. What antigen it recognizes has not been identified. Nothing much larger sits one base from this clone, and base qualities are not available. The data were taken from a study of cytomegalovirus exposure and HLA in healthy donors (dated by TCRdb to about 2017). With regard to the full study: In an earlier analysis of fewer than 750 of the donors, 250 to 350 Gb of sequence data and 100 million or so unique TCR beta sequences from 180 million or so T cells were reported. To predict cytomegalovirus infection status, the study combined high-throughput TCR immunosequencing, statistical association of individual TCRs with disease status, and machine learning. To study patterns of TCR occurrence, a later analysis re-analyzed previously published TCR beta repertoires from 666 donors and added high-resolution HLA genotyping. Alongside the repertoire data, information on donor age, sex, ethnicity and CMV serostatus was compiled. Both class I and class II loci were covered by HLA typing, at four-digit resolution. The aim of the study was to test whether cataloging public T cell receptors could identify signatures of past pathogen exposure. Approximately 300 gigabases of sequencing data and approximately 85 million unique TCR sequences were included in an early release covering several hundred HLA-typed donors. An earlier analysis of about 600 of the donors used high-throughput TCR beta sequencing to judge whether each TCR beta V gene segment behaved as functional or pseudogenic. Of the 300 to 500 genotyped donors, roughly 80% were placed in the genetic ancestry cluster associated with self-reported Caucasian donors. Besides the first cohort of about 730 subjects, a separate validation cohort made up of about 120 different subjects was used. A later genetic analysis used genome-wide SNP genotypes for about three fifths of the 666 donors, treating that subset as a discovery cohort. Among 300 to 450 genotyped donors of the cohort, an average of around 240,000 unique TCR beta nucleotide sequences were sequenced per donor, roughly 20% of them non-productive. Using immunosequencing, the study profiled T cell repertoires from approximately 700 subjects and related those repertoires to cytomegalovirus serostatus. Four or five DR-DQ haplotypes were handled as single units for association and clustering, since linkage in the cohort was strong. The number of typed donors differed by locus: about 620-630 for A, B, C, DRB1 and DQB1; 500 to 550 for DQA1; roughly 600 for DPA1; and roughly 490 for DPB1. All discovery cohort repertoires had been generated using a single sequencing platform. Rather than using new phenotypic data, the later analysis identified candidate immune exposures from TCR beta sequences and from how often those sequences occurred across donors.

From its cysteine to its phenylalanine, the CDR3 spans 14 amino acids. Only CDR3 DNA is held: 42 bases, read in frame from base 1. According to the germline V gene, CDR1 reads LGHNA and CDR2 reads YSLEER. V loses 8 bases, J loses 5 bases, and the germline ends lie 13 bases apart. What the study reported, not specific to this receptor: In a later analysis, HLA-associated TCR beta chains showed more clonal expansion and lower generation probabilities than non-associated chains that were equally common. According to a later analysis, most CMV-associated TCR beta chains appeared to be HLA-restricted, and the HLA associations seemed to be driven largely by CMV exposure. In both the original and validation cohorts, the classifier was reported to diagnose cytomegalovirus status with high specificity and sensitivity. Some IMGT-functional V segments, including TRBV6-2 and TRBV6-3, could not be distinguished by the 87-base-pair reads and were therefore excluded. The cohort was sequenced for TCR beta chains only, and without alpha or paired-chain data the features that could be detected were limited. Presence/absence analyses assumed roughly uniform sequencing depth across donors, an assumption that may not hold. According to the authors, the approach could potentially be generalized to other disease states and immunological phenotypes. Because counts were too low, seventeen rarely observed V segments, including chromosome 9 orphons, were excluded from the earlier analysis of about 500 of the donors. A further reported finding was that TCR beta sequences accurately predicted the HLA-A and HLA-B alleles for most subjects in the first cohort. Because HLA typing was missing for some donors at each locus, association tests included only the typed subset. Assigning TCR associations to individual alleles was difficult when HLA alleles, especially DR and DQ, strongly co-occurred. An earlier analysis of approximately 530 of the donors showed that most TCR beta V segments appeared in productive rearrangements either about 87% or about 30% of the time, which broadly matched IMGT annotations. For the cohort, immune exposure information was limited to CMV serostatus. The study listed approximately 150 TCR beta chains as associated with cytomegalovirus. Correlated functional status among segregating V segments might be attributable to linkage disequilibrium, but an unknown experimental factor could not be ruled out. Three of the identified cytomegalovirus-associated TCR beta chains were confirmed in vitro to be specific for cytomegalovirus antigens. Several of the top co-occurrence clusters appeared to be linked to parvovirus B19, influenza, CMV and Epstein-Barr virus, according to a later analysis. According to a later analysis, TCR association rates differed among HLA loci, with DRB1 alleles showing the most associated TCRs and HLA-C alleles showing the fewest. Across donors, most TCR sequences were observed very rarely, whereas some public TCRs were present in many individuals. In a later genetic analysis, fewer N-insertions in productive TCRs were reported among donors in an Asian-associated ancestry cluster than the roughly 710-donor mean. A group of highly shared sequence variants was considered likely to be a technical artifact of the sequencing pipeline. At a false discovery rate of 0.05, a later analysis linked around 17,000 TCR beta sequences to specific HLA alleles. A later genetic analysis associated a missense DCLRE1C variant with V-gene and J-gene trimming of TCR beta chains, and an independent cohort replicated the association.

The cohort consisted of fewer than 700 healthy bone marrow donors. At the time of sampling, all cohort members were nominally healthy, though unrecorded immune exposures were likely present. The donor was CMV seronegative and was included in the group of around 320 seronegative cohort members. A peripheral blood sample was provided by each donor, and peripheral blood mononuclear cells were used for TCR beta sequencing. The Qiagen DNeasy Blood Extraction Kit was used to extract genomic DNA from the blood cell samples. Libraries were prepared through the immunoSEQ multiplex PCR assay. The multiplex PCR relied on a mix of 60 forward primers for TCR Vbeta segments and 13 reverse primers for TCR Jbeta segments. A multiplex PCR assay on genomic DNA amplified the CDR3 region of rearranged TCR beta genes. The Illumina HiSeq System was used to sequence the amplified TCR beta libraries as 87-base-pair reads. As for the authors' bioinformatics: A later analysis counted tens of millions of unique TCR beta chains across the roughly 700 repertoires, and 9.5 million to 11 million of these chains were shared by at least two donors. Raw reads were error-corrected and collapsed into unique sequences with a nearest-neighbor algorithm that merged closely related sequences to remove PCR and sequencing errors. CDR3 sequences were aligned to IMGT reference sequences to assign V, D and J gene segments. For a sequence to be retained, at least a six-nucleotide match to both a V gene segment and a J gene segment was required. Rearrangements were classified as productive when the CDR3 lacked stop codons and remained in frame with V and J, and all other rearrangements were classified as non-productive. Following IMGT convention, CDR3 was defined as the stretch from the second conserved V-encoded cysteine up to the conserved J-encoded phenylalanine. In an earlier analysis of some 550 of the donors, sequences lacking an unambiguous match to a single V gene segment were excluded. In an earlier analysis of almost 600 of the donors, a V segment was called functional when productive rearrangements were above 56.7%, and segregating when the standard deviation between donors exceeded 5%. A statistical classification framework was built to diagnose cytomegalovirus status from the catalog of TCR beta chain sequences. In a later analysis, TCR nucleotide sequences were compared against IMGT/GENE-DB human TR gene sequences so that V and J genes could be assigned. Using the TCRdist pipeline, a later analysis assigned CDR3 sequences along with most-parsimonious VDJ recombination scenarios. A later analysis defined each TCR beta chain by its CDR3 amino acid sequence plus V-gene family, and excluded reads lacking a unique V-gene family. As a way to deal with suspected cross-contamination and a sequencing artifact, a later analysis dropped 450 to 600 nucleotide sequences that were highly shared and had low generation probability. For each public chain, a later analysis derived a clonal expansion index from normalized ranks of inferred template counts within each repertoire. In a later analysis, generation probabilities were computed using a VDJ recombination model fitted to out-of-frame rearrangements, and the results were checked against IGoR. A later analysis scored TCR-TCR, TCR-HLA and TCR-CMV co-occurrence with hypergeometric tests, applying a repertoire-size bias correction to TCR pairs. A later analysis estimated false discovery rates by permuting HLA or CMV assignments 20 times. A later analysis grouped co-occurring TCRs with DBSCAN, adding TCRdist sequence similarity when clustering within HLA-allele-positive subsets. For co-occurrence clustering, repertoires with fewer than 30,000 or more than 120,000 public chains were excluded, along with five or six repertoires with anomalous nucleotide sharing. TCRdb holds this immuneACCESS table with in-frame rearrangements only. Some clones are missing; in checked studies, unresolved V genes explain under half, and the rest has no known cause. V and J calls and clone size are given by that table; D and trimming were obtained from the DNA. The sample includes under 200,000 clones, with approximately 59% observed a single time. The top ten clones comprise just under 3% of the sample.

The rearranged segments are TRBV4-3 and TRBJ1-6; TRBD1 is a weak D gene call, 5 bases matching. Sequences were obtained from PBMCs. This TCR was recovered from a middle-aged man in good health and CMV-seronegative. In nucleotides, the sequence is TGCGCCAGCTCCGGAGGGGATCATAATTCACCCCTCCACTTT. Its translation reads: CASSGGDHNSPLHF.